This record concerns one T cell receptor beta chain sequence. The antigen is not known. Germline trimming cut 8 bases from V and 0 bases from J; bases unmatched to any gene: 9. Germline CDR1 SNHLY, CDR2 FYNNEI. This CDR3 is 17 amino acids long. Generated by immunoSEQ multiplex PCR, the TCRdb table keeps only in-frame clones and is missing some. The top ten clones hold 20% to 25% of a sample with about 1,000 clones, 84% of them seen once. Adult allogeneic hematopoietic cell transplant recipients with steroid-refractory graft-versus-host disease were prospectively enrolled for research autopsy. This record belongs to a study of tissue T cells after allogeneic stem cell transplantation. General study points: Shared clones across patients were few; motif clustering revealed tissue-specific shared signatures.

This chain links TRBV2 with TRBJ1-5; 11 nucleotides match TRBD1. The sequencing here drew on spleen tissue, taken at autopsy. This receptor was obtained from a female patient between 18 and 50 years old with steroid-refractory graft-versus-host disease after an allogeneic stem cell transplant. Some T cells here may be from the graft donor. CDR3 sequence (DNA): TGTGCCAGCGCAGAGGGACAGGGGGTTTATAGCAATCAGCCCCAGCATTTT. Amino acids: CASAEGQGVYSNQPQHF. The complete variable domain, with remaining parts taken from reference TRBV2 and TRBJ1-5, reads EPEVTQTPSHQVTQMGQEVILRCVPISNHLYFYWYRQILGQKVEFLVSFYNNEISEKSEIFDDQFSVERPDGSNFTLKIRSTKLEDSAMYFCASAEGQGVYSNQPQHFGDGTRLSIL.